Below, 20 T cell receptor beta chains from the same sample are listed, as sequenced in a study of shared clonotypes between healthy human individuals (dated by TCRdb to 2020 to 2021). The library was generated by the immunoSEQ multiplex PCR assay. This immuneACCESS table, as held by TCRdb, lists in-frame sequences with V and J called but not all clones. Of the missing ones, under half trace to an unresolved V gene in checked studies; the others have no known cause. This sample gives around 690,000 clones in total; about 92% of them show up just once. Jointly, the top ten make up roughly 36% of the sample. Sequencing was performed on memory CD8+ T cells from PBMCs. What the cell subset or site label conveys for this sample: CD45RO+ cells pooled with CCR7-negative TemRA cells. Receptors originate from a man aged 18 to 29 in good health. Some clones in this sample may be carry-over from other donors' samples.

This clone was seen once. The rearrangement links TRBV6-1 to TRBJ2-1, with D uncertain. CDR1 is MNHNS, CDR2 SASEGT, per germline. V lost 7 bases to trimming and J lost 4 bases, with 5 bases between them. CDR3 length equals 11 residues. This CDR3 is CASIAYNEQFF. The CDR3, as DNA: TGTGCCAGCATAGCATACAATGAGCAGTTCTTC.

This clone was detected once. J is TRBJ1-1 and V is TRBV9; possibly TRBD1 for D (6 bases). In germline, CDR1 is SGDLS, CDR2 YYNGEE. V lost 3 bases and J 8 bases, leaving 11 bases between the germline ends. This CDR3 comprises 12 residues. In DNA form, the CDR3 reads TGTGCCAGCAGCGCCACCGGGACAGAAGCTTTCTTT. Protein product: CASSATGTEAFF.

CDR3 nucleotide sequence: TGCGCCTCCCGGGGGGGACAGGGTGGATACGAGCAGTACTTC. This encodes CASRGGQGGYEQYF. The chain joins TRBV5-1 to TRBJ2-7; possible D gene TRBD1, 9 bases. This CDR3 region has 14 residues. Germline CDR1 reads SGHRS; CDR2 reads YFSETQ. V gave up 10 bases and J gave up 4 bases, with 21 bases separating them.

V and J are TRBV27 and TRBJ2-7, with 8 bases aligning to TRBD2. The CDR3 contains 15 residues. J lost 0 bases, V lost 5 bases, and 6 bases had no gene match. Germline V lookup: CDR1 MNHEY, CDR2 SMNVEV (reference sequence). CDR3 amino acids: CASSASGRPSYEQYF. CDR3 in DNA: TGTGCCAGCAGTGCCAGCGGGAGACCCTCCTACGAGCAGTACTTC.

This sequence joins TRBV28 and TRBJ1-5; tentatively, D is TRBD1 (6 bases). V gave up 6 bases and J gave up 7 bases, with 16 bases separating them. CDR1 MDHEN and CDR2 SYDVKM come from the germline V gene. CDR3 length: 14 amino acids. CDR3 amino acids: CASRPGQPYQPQHF. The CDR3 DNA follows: TGTGCCAGCAGACCCGGACAGCCTTACCAGCCCCAGCATTTT. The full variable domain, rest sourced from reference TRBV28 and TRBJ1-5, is DVKVTQSSRYLVKRTGEKVFLECVQDMDHENMFWYRQDPGLGLRLIYFSYDVKMKEKGDIPEGYSVSREKKERFSLILESASTNQTSMYLCASRPGQPYQPQHFGDGTRLSIL.

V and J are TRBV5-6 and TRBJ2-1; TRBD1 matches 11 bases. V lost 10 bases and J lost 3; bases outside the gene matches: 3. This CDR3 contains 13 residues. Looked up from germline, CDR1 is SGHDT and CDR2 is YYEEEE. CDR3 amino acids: CAGGTGGYNEQFF. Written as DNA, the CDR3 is TGTGCCGGCGGGACAGGGGGCTACAATGAGCAGTTCTTC.

This CDR3 is CATSAEREGVEETQYF. CDR3 DNA: TGTGCCACCAGCGCGGAGCGGGAAGGTGTCGAAGAGACCCAGTACTTC. The rearrangement links TRBV15 to TRBJ2-5, with 7 bases aligning to TRBD2. V gave up 5 bases and J gave up 3 bases; unmatched junction bases: 12. The CDR3 length is 16 residues. Germline CDR1 reads LNHNV; CDR2 reads YYDKDF (reference sequence).

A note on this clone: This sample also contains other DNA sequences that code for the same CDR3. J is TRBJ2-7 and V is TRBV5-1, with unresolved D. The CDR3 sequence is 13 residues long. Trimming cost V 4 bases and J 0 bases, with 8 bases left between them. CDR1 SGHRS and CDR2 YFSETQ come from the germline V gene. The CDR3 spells CASSLAGSYEQYF. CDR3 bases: TGCGCCAGCAGCCTCGCAGGCTCCTACGAGCAGTACTTC.

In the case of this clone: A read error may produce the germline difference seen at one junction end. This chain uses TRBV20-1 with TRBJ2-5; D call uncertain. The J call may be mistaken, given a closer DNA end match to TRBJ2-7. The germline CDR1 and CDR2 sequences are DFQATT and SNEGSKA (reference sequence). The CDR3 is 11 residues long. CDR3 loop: CSARANYEQYF. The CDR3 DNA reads TGCAGTGCGAGAGCGAACTACGAGCAGTACTTC.

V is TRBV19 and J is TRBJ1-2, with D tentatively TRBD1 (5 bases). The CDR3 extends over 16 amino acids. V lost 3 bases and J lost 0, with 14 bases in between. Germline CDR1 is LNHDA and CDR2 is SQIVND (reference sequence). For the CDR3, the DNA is TGTGCCAGTAGTATGGGGACCACCCACTCTAACTATGGCTACACCTTC. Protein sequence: CASSMGTTHSNYGYTF.

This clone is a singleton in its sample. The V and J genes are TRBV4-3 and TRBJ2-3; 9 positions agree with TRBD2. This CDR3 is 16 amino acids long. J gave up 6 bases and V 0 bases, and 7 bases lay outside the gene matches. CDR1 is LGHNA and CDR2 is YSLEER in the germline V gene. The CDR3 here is CASSQDEGLAADTQYF. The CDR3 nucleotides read TGCGCCAGCAGCCAAGATGAGGGACTAGCAGCTGATACGCAGTATTTT.

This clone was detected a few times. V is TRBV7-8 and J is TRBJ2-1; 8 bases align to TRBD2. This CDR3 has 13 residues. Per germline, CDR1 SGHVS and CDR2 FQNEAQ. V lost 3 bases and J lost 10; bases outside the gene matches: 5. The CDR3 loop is CASSFSSGREQFF. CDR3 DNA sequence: TGTGCCAGCAGCTTCTCTAGCGGGCGCGAGCAGTTCTTC.

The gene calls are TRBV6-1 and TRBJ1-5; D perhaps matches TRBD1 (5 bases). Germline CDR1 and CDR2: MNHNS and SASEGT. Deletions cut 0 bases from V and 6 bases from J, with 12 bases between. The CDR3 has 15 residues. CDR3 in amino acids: CASSEAAGTVQPQHF. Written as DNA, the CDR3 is TGTGCCAGCAGTGAAGCTGCAGGGACGGTTCAGCCCCAGCATTTT.

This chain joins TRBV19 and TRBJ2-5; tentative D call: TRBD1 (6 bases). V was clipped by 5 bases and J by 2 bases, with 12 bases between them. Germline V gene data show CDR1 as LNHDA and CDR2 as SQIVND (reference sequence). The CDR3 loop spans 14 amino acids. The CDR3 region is CASSPRTVQETQYF. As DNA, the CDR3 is TGTGCCAGTAGTCCGCGGACAGTACAAGAGACCCAGTACTTC.

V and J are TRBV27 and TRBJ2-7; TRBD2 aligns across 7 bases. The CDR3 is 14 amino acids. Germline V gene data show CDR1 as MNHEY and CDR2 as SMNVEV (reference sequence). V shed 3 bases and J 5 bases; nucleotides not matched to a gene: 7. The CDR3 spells CASSLASGGNEQYF. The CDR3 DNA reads TGTGCCAGCAGTTTGGCTAGCGGCGGGAACGAGCAGTACTTC.

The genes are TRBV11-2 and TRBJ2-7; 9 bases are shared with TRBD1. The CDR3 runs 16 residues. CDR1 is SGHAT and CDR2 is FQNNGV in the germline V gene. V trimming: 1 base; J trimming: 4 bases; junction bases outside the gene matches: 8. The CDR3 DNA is TGTGCCAGCAGCTTAGTCGGGACAGGGTTAGGGTACGAGCAGTACTTC. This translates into CASSLVGTGLGYEQYF.

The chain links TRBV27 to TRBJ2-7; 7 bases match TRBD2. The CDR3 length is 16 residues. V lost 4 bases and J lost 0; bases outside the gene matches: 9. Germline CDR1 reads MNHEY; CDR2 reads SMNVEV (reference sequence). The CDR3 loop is CASSSRLAVPSYEQYF. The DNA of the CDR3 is TGTGCCAGCAGTTCCCGACTAGCAGTCCCCTCCTACGAGCAGTACTTC.

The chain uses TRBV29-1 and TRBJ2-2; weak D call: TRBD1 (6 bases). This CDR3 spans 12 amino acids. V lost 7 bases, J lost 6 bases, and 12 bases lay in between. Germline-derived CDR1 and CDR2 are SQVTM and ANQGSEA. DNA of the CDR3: TGCAGCGGCGTGGGGGCCCCCGGGGAGCTGTTTTTT. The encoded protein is CSGVGAPGELFF.

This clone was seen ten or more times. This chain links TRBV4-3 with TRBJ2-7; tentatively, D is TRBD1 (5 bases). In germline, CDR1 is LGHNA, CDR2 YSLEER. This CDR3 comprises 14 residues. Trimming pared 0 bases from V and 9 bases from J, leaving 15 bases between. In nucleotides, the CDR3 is TGCGCCAGCAGCCAAGATGTGACAAAGCAGGGGCAGTACTTC. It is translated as CASSQDVTKQGQYF.

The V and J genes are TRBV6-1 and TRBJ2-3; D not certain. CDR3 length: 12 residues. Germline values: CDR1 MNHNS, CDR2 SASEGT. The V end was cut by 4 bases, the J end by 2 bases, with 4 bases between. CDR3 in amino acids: CASSVITDTQYF. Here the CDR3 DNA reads TGTGCCAGCAGTGTAATCACAGATACGCAGTATTTT.